The T cell receptor beta chain described here comes from a study of T cell responses to AZD1222 COVID-19 vaccine. Study results and caveats: Just a handful of AZD1222 recipients tested seropositive at baseline.

Turning to this clone: Its target is not known.

Pooling covered second doses at about 4 or about 12 weeks. TCRdb keeps only in-frame clones here, not all; method: immunoSEQ multiplex PCR. The sample holds approximately 130,000 clones, 80% to 90% seen once. The clonotype comes from an adult who received the AZD1222 COVID-19 vaccine. Source: peripheral blood, taken 28 days after the second AZD1222 dose.

The CDR3 is CASTGDTGRGELFF. The CDR3 DNA reads TGCGCCAGCACAGGGGACACGGGGAGAGGGGAGCTGTTTTTT. This chain uses TRBV5-1 with TRBJ2-2, with TRBD1 as a possible D gene (6 bases). The CDR3 is 14 amino acids. The V end was cut by 6 bases, the J end by 8 bases, with 17 bases between. CDR1 is SGHRS and CDR2 is YFSETQ in the germline V gene.